This T cell receptor (beta chain) is from a study of beta chain features in type 1 diabetes. The study, taken as a whole, reports: Type 1 diabetes patients had TCRB CDR3s that were shorter (moderately but significantly so) in all four CD4+ subsets.

Expressed TCRB transcripts got sequenced, as all isolated RNA was reverse transcribed. Sequencing was performed with immunoSEQ multiplex PCR; in TCRdb, only in-frame clones are kept and a portion is missing. This sample has about 360,000 clones, with approximately 12% found just once. On this clone: Its antigen is not known.

CDR3 size: 16 residues. Germline V gene sequence: CDR1 MNHEY, CDR2 SVGAGI. The V gene lost 2 bases and the J gene lost 1 base, with 14 bases spanning the gap. The material sequenced was naive CD4+ T cells from blood. The receptor was isolated from a woman aged 18-29 years with type 1 diabetes. The chain links TRBV6-5 to TRBJ1-2; D not resolved. CDR3 protein: CASSYQGRGVNYGYTF. The CDR3, as DNA: TGTGCCAGCAGTTACCAAGGTCGGGGAGTTAACTATGGCTACACCTTC.